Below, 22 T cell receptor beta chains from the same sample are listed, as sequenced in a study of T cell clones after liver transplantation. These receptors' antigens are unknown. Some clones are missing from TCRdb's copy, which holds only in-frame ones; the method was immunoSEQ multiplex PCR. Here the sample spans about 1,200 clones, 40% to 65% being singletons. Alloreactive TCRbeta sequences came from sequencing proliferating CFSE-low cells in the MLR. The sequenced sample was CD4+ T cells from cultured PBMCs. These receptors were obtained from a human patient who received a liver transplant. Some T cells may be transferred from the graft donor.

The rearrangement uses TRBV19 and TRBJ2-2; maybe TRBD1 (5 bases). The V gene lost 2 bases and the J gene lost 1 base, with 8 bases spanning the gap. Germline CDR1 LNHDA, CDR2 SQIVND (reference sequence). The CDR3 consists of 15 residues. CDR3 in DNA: TGTGCCAGTAGTATACTAGGACAGAACACCGGGGAGCTGTTTTTT. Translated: CASSILGQNTGELFF.

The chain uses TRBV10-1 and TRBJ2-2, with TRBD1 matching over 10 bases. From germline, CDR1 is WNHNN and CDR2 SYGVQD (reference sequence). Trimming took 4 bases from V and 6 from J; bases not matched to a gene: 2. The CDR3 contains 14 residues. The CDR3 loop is CASSGQGAAGELFF. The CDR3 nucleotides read TGCGCCAGCAGTGGACAGGGGGCTGCCGGGGAGCTGTTTTTT.

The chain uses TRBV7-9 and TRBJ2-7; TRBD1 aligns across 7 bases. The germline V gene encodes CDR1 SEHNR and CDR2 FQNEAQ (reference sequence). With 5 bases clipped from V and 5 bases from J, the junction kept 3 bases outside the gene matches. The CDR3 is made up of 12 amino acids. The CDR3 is CASSRTGDEQYV. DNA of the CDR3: TGTGCCAGCAGCCGAACAGGGGACGAGCAGTACGTC.

The DNA for the CDR3 is TGTGCCAGCAGCTTAGACAGGGGGCGCGAGCAGTACTTC. It yields the protein CASSLDRGREQYF. The chain has TRBV11-2 and TRBJ2-7; TRBD1 matches at 8 bases. The CDR3 is 13 amino acids. The V and J ends lost 0 bases and 6 bases, in that order; junction bases with no gene match: 1. Germline V gene sequence: CDR1 SGHAT, CDR2 FQNNGV.

CDR3 in DNA: TGCGCCAGCAGCTTGAGTAGCGGGAGAGGTGGTGAGCAGTTCTTC. Its protein is CASSLSSGRGGEQFF. This chain connects TRBV5-1 to TRBJ2-1; TRBD2 matches at 9 bases. From germline, CDR1 is SGHRS and CDR2 YFSETQ. This CDR3 region has 15 residues. Germline trimming cut 1 base from V and 9 bases from J; bases unmatched to any gene: 8.

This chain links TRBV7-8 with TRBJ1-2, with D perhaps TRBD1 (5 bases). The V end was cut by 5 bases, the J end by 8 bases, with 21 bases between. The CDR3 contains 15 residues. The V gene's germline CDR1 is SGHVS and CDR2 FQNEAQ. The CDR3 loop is CASSPGRAGREGYTF. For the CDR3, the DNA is TGTGCCAGCAGCCCGGGTAGGGCAGGGCGGGAGGGCTACACCTTC.

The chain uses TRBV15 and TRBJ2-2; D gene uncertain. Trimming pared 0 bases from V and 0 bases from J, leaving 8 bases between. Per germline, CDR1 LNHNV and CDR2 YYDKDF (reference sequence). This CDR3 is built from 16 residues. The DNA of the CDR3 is TGTGCCACCAGCAGAGATAACCGGGCGAACACCGGGGAGCTGTTTTTT. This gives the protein CATSRDNRANTGELFF. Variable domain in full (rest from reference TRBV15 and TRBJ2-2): DAMVIQNPRYQVTQFGKPVTLSCSQTLNHNVMYWYQQKSSQAPKLLFHYYDKDFNNEADTPDNFQSRRPNTSFCFLDIRSPGLGDTAMYLCATSRDNRANTGELFFGEGSRLTVL.

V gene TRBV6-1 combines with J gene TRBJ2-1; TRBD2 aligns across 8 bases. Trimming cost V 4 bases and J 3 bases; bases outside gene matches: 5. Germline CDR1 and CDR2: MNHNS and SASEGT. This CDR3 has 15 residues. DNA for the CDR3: TGTGCCAGCAGTGGAGCGGGGGCCCTCTACAATGAGCAGTTCTTC. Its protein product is CASSGAGALYNEQFF.

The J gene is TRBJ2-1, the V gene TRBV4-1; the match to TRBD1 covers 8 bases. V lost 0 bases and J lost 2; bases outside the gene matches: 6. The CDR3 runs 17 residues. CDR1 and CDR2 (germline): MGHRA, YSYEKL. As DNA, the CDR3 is TGCGCCAGCAGCCAAGATCGCCAGGGGGCGGCCTACAATGAGCAGTTCTTC. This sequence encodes CASSQDRQGAAYNEQFF.

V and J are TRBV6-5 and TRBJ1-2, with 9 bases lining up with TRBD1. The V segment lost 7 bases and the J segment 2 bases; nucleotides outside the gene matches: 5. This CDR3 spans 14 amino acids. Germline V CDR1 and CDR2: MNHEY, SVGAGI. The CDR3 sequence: CASTRGQGNYGYTF. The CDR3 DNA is TGTGCCAGCACCCGAGGACAGGGGAACTATGGCTACACCTTC.

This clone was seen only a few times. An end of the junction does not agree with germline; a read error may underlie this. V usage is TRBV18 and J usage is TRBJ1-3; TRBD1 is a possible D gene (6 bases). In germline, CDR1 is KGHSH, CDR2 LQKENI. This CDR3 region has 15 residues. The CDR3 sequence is CASSPQGISGNTIYF. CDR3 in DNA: TGTGCCAGTTCACCACAGGGAATCTCTGGAAACACCATATATTTT. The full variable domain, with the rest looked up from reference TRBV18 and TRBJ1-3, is NAGVMQNPRHLVRRRGQEARLRCSPMKGHSHVYWYRQLPEEGLKFMVYLQKENIIDESGMPKERFSAEFPKEGPSILRIQQVVRGDSAAYFCASSPQGISGNTIYFGEGSWLTVV.

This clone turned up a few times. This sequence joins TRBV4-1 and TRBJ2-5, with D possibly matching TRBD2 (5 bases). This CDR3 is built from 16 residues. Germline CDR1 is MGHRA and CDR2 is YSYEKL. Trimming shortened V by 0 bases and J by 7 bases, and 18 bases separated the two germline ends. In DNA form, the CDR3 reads TGCGCCAGCAGCCAAGATTTAGGACTCCAACGCGGGACCCAGTACTTC. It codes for CASSQDLGLQRGTQYF.

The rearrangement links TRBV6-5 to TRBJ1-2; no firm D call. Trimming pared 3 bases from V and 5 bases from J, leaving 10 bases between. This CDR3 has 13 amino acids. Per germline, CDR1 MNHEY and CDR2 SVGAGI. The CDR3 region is CASSYDRNYGYTF. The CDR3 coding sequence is TGTGCCAGCAGTTATGATAGGAATTATGGCTACACCTTC.

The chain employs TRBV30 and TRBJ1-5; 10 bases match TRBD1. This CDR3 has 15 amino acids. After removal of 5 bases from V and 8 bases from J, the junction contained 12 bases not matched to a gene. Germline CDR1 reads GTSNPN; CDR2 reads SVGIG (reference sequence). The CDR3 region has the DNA TGTGCCTGGGGAAGACAGGGGGCTATAGTCGAGCCCCAGCATTTT. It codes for CAWGRQGAIVEPQHF. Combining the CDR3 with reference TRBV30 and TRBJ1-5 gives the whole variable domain SQTIHQWPATLVQPVGSPLSLECTVEGTSNPNLYWYRQAAGRGLQLLFYSVGIGQISSEVPQNLSASRPQDRQFILSSKKLLLSDSGFYLCAWGRQGAIVEPQHFGDGTRLSIL.

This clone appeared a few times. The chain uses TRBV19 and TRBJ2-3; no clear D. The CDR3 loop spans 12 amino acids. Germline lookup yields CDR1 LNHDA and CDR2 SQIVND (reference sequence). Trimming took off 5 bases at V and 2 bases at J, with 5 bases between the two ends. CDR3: CASSPNTDTQYF. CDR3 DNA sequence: TGTGCCAGTAGTCCTAACACAGATACGCAGTATTTT.

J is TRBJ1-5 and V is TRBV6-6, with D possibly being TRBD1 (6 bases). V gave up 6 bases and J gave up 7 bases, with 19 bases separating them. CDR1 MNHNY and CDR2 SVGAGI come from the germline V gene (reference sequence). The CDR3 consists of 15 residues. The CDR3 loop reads CASSPKGGLGQPQHF. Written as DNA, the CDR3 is TGTGCCAGCAGCCCCAAGGGGGGGCTAGGGCAGCCCCAGCATTTT.

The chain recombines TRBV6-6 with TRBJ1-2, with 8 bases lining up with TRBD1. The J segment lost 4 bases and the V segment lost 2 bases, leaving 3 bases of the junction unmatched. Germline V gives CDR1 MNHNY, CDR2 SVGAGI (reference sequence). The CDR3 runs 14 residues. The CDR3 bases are TGTGCCAGCAGTTACGGACAGGGAGGCTATGGCTACACCTTC. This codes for CASSYGQGGYGYTF.

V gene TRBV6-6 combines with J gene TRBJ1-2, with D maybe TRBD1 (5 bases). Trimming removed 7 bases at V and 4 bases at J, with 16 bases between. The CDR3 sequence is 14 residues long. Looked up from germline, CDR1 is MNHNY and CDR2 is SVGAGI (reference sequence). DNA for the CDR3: TGTGCCAGCAAACTATCGACAGTCAGCTATGGCTACACCTTC. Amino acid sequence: CASKLSTVSYGYTF.

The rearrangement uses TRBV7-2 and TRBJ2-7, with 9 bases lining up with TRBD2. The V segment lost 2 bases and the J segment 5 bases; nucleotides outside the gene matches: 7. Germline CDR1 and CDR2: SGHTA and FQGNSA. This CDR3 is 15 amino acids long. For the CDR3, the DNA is TGTGCCAGCAGCTTACGGGCGGGAGGGCGAAACGAGCAGTACGTC. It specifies CASSLRAGGRNEQYV.

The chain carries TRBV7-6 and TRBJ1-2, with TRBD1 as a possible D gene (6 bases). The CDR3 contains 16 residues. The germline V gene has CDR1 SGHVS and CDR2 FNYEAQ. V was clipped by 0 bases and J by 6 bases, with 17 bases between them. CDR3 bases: TGTGCCAGCAGCTTAGCTGGGGGGCAGGGTGGTCATGGCTACACCTTC. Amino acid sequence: CASSLAGGQGGHGYTF.

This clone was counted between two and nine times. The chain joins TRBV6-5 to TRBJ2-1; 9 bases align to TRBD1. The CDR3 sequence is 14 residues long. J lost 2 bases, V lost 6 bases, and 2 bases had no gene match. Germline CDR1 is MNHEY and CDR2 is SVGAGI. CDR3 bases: TGTGCCAGCAGCGGGACAGGGACCTACAATGAGCAGTTCTTC. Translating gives CASSGTGTYNEQFF.

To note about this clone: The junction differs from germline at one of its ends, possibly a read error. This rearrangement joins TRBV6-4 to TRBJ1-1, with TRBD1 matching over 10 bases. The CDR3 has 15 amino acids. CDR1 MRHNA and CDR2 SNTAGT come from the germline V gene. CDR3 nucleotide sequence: TGTGCCATCAGTGCGGGTCGGGGACAGGGGACTGAAGCTTTCTTT. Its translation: CAISAGRGQGTEAFF.